The source of this TCR beta chain is a study of T cell responses to AZD1222 COVID-19 vaccine. With respect to this clone: Its cognate antigen is unknown.

Germline-derived CDR1 and CDR2 are SGHRS and YFSETQ. The CDR3 totals 15 residues. Between the trimmed V and J ends, which lost 6 bases and 4 bases, there was a span of 14 bases. Data came from immunoSEQ multiplex PCR; TCRdb stores just in-frame clones and leaves some out. The repertoire holds approximately 110,000 clones, with 87% as singletons. Whole-study findings and limits: Seropositive at baseline were only six AZD1222 recipients.

This rearrangement joins TRBV5-1 to TRBJ2-6; D remains unclear. Sample: peripheral blood, taken on day 0 of AZD1222 vaccination. This TCR derives from an adult in good health. The chain's CDR3 is CASIDEPRGANVLTF. CDR3 nucleotides: TGCGCCAGCATCGATGAACCTCGAGGGGCCAACGTCCTGACTTTC. The variable domain in full, completed from reference TRBV5-1 and TRBJ2-6, reads KAGVTQTPRYLIKTRGQQVTLSCSPISGHRSVSWYQQTPGQGLQFLFEYFSETQRNKGNFPGRFSGRQFSNSRSEMNVSTLELGDSALYLCASIDEPRGANVLTFGAGSRLTVL.